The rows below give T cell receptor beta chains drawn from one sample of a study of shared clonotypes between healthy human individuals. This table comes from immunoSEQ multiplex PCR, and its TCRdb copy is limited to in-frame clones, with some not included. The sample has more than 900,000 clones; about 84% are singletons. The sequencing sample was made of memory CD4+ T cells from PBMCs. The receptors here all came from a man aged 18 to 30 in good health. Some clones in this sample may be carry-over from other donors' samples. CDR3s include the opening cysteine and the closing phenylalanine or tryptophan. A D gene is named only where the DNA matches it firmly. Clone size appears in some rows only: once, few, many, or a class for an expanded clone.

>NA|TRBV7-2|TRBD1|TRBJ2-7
CASSPKTGRYEQYF
TGTGCCAGCAGCCCTAAGACAGGGCGCTACGAGCAGTACTTC
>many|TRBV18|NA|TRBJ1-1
CASSPVMNTEAFF
TGTGCCAGCTCACCAGTAATGAACACTGAAGCTTTCTTT
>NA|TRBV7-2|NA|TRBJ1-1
CASSYRVTEAFF
TGTGCCAGCAGCTATCGAGTAACTGAAGCTTTCTTT
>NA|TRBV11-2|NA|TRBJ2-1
CASSRAYEQFF
TGTGCCAGCAGCCGAGCGTATGAGCAGTTCTTC
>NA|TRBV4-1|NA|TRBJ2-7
CASSQGGGGGLYEQYF
TGCGCCAGCAGCCAAGGGGGTGGGGGAGGATTGTACGAGCAGTACTTC
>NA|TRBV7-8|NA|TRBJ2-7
CASSHTGARGSYEQYF
TGTGCCAGCAGCCATACGGGGGCCCGGGGCTCCTACGAGCAGTACTTC
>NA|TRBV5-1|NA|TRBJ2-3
CASSLEGAADTQYF
TGCGCCAGCAGCTTGGAAGGGGCGGCAGATACGCAGTATTTT
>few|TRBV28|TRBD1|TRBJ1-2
CASSLIAQGLRGGYTF
TGTGCCAGCAGTTTGATAGCACAGGGGTTGAGGGGTGGCTACACCTTC
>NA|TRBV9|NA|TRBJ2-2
CASSRQAHTGELFF
TGTGCCAGCAGCCGGCAGGCACACACCGGGGAGCTGTTTTTT
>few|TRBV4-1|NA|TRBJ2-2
CASSRHDRPTNTGELFF
TGCGCCAGCAGCCGGCATGACAGACCTACGAACACCGGGGAGCTGTTTTTT
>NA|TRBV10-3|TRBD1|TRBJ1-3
CAISGGTGLSSGNTIYF
TGTGCCATCAGTGGGGGGACAGGGTTGAGCTCTGGAAACACCATATATTTT
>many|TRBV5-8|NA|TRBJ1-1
CASSFVHTEAFF
TGTGCCAGCAGCTTTGTCCACACTGAAGCTTTCTTT
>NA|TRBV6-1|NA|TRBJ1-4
CASSVLPEDNEKLFF
TGTGCCAGCAGTGTCCTTCCCGAGGACAATGAAAAACTGTTTTTT
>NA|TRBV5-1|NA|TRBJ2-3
CATAVGGDGDTQYF
TGCGCTACAGCAGTAGGGGGGGACGGAGATACGCAGTATTTT
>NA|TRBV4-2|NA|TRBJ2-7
CASSQENRAYEQYF
TGTGCCAGCAGCCAAGAAAACAGGGCCTACGAGCAGTACTTC
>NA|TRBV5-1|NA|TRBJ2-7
CASRGTAYEQYF
TGCGCCAGCAGGGGTACTGCTTACGAGCAGTACTTC
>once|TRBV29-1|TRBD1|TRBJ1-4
CSVLLQGKEKLFF
TGCAGCGTTCTATTACAGGGGAAAGAAAAACTGTTTTTT
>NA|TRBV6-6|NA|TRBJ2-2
CASSFQAMGGELFF
TGTGCCAGCAGTTTCCAAGCCATGGGCGGAGAGCTGTTTTTT
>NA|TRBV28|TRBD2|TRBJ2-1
CASRPSGGLWIF
TGTGCCAGCAGGCCTAGCGGGGGATTATGGATCTTC
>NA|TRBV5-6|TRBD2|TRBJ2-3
CASSDRTSGEDTQYF
TGTGCCAGCAGCGACAGGACTAGCGGGGAAGATACGCAGTATTTT
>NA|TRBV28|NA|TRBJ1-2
CASSLGSTRYGYTF
TGTGCCAGCAGTTTAGGGTCGACTCGCTATGGCTACACCTTC
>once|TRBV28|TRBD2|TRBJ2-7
CASRTLAGDYEQYF
TGTGCCAGCAGGACACTAGCGGGAGACTACGAGCAGTACTTC
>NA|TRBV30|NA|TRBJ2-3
CAWMRGRGTDTQYF
TGTGCCTGGATGAGGGGGAGAGGCACAGATACGCAGTATTTT
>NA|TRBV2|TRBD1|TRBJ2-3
CASSPRGQGKTDTQYF
TGTGCCAGCAGTCCCAGGGGGCAGGGTAAGACAGATACGCAGTATTTT
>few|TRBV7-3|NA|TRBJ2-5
CASSPRGTETQYF
TGTGCCAGCAGCCCTCGAGGGACGGAGACCCAGTACTTC
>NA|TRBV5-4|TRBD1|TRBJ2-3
CASSHARDRGTDTQYF
TGTGCCAGCAGCCACGCTCGGGACAGGGGCACAGATACGCAGTATTTT
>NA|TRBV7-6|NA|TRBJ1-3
CASSSDSYSGNTIYF
TGTGCCAGCAGCTCAGACTCATACTCTGGAAACACCATATATTTT
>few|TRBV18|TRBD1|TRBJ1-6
CASSPPTGMNSPLHF
TGTGCCAGCTCACCACCGACAGGGATGAATTCACCCCTCCACTTT
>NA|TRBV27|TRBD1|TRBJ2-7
CASSESGGRYEQYF
TGTGCCAGCAGTGAGTCAGGGGGCAGATACGAGCAGTACTTC
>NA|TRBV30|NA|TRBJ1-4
CAWSPLHRQRAGTATNEKLFF
TGTGCCTGGAGTCCCCTCCACCGACAGAGGGCTGGAACGGCAACTAATGAAAAACTGTTTTTT
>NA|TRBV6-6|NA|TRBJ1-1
CASRQDWEWAFF
TGTGCCAGCAGGCAGGACTGGGAATGGGCTTTCTTT
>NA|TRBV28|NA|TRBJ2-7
CASQDPTGIYEQYF
TGTGCCAGCCAGGACCCCACGGGGATATACGAGCAGTACTTC
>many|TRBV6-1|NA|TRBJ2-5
CASSEPRWQGKGTQYF
TGTGCCAGCAGTGAACCCCGATGGCAGGGGAAAGGGACCCAGTACTTC
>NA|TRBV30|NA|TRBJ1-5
CAWSVGVWQPQHF
TGTGCCTGGAGTGTTGGGGTTTGGCAGCCCCAGCATTTT
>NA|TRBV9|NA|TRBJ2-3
CASSVEGTDTQYF
TGTGCCAGCAGCGTAGAGGGTACAGATACGCAGTATTTT
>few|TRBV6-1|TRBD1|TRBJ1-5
CASRTTGDNQPQHF
TGTGCCAGCAGGACCACAGGGGACAATCAGCCCCAGCATTTT
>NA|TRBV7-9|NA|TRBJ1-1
CASSLGQMNTEAFF
TGTGCCAGCAGCTTGGGGCAAATGAACACTGAAGCTTTCTTT
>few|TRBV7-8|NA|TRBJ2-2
CASTPFRGSNTGELFF
TGTGCCAGCACCCCGTTTCGGGGTTCGAACACCGGGGAGCTGTTTTTT
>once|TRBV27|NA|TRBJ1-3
CASSPTGSSGNTIYF
TGTGCCAGCAGTCCCACAGGGTCCTCTGGAAACACCATATATTTT
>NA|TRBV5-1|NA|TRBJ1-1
CASSFLGAMNTEAFF
TGCGCCAGCAGCTTTCTGGGGGCTATGAACACTGAAGCTTTCTTT
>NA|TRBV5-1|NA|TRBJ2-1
CASSLVYLGLSYNEQFF
TGCGCCAGCAGCTTGGTATATCTAGGACTCTCCTACAATGAGCAGTTCTTC
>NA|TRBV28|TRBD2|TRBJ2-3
CASSLSSGWVDTQYF
TGTGCCAGCAGTTTATCTAGCGGGTGGGTAGATACGCAGTATTTT
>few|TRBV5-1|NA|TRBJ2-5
CASSLAAGANQETQYF
TGCGCCAGCAGCTTGGCCGCAGGGGCTAACCAAGAGACCCAGTACTTC
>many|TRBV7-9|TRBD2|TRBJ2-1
CASTPQLAANEQFF
TGTGCCAGCACTCCTCAACTAGCGGCCAATGAGCAGTTCTTC
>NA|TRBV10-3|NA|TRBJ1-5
CAISDIAAASGQPQHF
TGTGCCATCAGTGATATCGCGGCTGCTTCTGGGCAGCCCCAGCATTTT
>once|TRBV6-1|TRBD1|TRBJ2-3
CASSRQGTRTDTQYF
TGTGCCAGCAGCAGACAGGGTACGAGGACAGATACGCAGTATTTT
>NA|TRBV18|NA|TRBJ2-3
CASSPSPRNTDTQYF
TGTGCCAGCTCACCATCACCCAGAAACACAGATACGCAGTATTTT
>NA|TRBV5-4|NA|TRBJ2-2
CASSLTGRATGELFF
TGTGCCAGCAGCTTGACAGGGCGGGCCACCGGGGAGCTGTTTTTT
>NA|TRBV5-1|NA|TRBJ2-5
CASSLDAGQETQYF
TGCGCCAGCAGCTTGGATGCGGGACAAGAGACCCAGTACTTC
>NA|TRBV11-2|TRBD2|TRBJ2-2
CASSPSGTSGTINTGELFF
TGTGCCAGCAGCCCCTCAGGGACTAGCGGGACCATTAACACCGGGGAGCTGTTTTTT
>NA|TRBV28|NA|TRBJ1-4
CASRGSSATNEKLFF
TGTGCCAGCAGGGGGTCGTCTGCAACTAATGAAAAACTGTTTTTT
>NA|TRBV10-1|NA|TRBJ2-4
CASGPGASGRGKNIQYF
TGCGCCAGCGGCCCGGGCGCCTCGGGTCGAGGCAAAAACATTCAGTACTTC